A selection of T cell receptor beta chains follows, all from one sample in a study of CD4 T cells in relation to SARS-CoV-2 and coronaviruses. The table came from immunoSEQ multiplex PCR; TCRdb's copy has only in-frame clones and leaves some out. The repertoire holds some 68,000 clones, with approximately 93% as singletons. What was sequenced was naive CD4+ T cells from PBMCs. These receptors were obtained from a human donor in good health. Both conserved end residues are part of each CDR3. The D gene is left open where the match is weak. Some rows mark clone size as missing; the rest say once, few, many or name a class of expanded clone.

>TRBV7-9|.|TRBJ1-4|.
CASSLFGGVAGKLFF
TGTGCCAGCAGCTTATTTGGAGGGGTAGCCGGAAAACTGTTTTTT
>TRBV7-3|.|TRBJ2-5|TRBD2
CASSPLAGGAQYF
TGTGCCAGCAGCCCACTAGCGGGGGGGGCCCAGTACTTC
>TRBV27|.|TRBJ2-3|TRBD2
CASSGGLADPQYF
TGTGCCAGCAGTGGGGGACTAGCAGATCCACAGTATTTT
>TRBV7-3|.|TRBJ1-1|.
CASSLDRGGLNTEAFF
TGTGCCAGCAGCTTAGATCGGGGGGGTTTGAACACTGAAGCTTTCTTT
>TRBV28|.|TRBJ1-4|.
CASSLRTAEKLFF
TGTGCCAGCAGTTTAAGGACAGCTGAAAAACTGTTTTTT
>TRBV4-1|.|TRBJ1-2|TRBD1
CASSQDGGTGASRGYTF
TGCGCCAGCAGCCAAGATGGGGGGACAGGGGCCTCGAGGGGCTACACCTTC
>TRBV10-2|.|TRBJ2-6|TRBD1
CASSGQGSGANVLTF
TGCGCCAGCAGTGGACAGGGGTCTGGGGCCAACGTCCTGACTTTC
>TRBV6-2/TRBV6-3|.|TRBJ1-2|.
CASSPSGAGSRGYTF
TGTGCCAGCAGCCCATCTGGGGCAGGGTCCCGTGGCTACACCTTC
>TRBV19|.|TRBJ2-5|TRBD2
CASSIGLAGPGTQYF
TGTGCCAGTAGTATCGGGCTAGCGGGGCCTGGGACCCAGTACTTC
>TRBV5-1|.|TRBJ2-3|.
CASSLVEPLVSPDTQYF
TGCGCCAGCAGCTTAGTGGAACCACTAGTTAGCCCAGATACGCAGTATTTT
>TRBV5-5|.|TRBJ2-3|TRBD2
CASSRVLAGEDTQYF
TGTGCCAGCAGCCGGGTACTAGCGGGGGAAGATACGCAGTATTTT
>TRBV18|.|TRBJ1-4|TRBD1
CASSPGQVSTNEKLFF
TGTGCCAGCTCACCAGGACAGGTCTCAACTAATGAAAAACTGTTTTTT
>TRBV5-1|.|TRBJ2-7|.
CASSLAGHFSYEQYF
TGCGCCAGCAGCTTGGCCGGACATTTCTCCTACGAGCAGTACTTC
>TRBV11-2|.|TRBJ1-3|.
CASSLLGGNTIYF
TGTGCCAGCAGCTTATTGGGGGGAAACACCATATATTTT
>TRBV5-4|.|TRBJ1-3|.
CASSPDRYSGNTIYF
TGTGCCAGCAGCCCAGACAGATACTCTGGAAACACCATATATTTT
>TRBV10-3|.|TRBJ2-2|TRBD2
CAISPSRGRAQTGELFF
TGTGCCATCAGCCCCTCTCGCGGGAGGGCCCAAACCGGGGAGCTGTTTTTT
>TRBV27|once|TRBJ1-6|.
CASSFTFTPSSPLHF
TGTGCCAGCAGTTTCACTTTTACCCCCAGCTCACCCCTCCACTTT
>TRBV11-3|.|TRBJ2-1|TRBD2
CASSLWTSGSSYNEQFF
TGTGCCAGCAGCTTATGGACTAGCGGGAGCTCCTACAATGAGCAGTTCTTC
>TRBV27|.|TRBJ2-1|.
CATPAGANEQFF
TGTGCCACGCCCGCGGGGGCCAATGAGCAGTTCTTC
>TRBV7-2|.|TRBJ2-2|TRBD2
CASSLRLAGLTGELFF
TGTGCCAGCAGCTTGCGACTAGCGGGACTCACCGGGGAGCTGTTTTTT
>TRBV5-1|.|TRBJ1-2|.
CASSLGGRETNYGYTF
TGCGCCAGCAGCTTGGGAGGCAGAGAGACTAACTATGGCTACACCTTC
>TRBV10-2|.|TRBJ2-7|.
CASSEGEGTYEQYF
TGCGCCAGCAGTGAGGGAGAGGGGACCTACGAGCAGTACTTC
>TRBV28|.|TRBJ1-3|TRBD1
CASITGASGNTIYF
TGTGCCAGCATTACAGGGGCATCCGGAAACACCATATATTTT
>TRBV6-2/TRBV6-3|.|TRBJ2-2|TRBD2
CASSYRVLAGGPNTGELFF
TGTGCCAGCAGTTACCGAGTCCTAGCGGGAGGGCCTAACACCGGGGAGCTGTTTTTT
>TRBV2|.|TRBJ2-2|.
CASSERQTNTGELFF
TGTGCCAGCAGTGAACGACAGACAAACACCGGGGAGCTGTTTTTT
>TRBV6-6|.|TRBJ2-1|.
CASSLTRGAFKGPTFSSYNEQFF
TGTGCCAGCAGCTTGACCAGAGGGGCGTTCAAAGGCCCAACTTTTAGCTCCTACAATGAGCAGTTCTTC
>TRBV7-9|.|TRBJ1-5|.
CASSSLPSGHRYSNQPQHF
TGTGCCAGCAGCTCCCTCCCATCGGGACACCGATATAGCAATCAGCCCCAGCATTTT
>TRBV11-3|.|TRBJ2-1|TRBD2
CASSLGGLGGSAYNEQFF
TGTGCCAGCAGCTTAGGGGGTCTCGGGGGGAGCGCCTACAATGAGCAGTTCTTC
>TRBV6-6|.|TRBJ2-3|.
CASSYMASGTDTQYF
TGTGCCAGCAGTTACATGGCTAGCGGCACAGATACGCAGTATTTT
>TRBV7-9|.|TRBJ1-5|.
CASSLGRAGLSQPQHF
TGTGCCAGCAGCTTAGGACGCGCGGGGTTAAGTCAGCCCCAGCATTTT
>TRBV10-3|.|TRBJ2-7|.
CAISESIRSHEQYF
TGTGCCATCAGTGAGTCCATTCGTTCTCACGAGCAGTACTTC
>TRBV7-8|.|TRBJ1-1|.
CASSLMGRSMNTEAFF
TGTGCCAGCAGCTTAATGGGGCGGTCCATGAACACTGAAGCTTTCTTT
>TRBV7-2|.|TRBJ2-1|TRBD2
CASSPLRLAAYNEQFF
TGTGCCAGCAGCCCCTTGAGACTAGCGGCCTACAATGAGCAGTTCTTC
>TRBV19|once|TRBJ2-3|TRBD2
CASTGGDSRGADTQYF
TGTGCCAGTACGGGAGGCGACTCTCGGGGGGCAGATACGCAGTATTTT
>TRBV27|.|TRBJ2-7|TRBD1
CASSKGTGGIPESYEQYF
TGTGCCAGCAGTAAGGGGACAGGGGGAATCCCCGAATCCTACGAGCAGTACTTC
>TRBV2|.|TRBJ1-5|.
CASMRGGVESQHF
TGTGCCAGCATGAGGGGTGGAGTAGAGTCCCAGCATTTT
>TRBV5-1|.|TRBJ2-1|TRBD2
CASSGGTSGYNEQFF
TGCGCCAGCAGCGGGGGGACTAGCGGATACAATGAGCAGTTCTTC
>TRBV9|.|TRBJ2-1|.
CASSVGYPRGFTYNEQFF
TGTGCCAGCAGCGTAGGTTATCCCCGCGGATTCACCTACAATGAGCAGTTCTTC
>TRBV10-3|.|TRBJ1-1|.
CAISELPAGEGATEAFF
TGTGCCATCAGTGAGCTTCCTGCCGGGGAGGGCGCGACTGAAGCTTTCTTT
>TRBV7-2|.|TRBJ1-4|.
CASSGSGVYEKLFF
TGTGCCAGCAGTGGATCGGGGGTTTATGAAAAACTGTTTTTT
>TRBV23-1|.|TRBJ1-5|.
CASSLCGARRQPQHF
TGCGCCAGCAGTCTTTGCGGGGCGCGAAGGCAGCCCCAGCATTTT
>TRBV28|.|TRBJ2-3|.
CASSFPKTGTDTQYF
TGTGCCAGCAGTTTTCCTAAGACAGGCACAGATACGCAGTATTTT
>TRBV11-2|.|TRBJ1-1|.
CASSPPGAGTEAFF
TGTGCCAGCAGCCCGCCCGGGGCAGGGACTGAAGCTTTCTTT
>TRBV6-6|.|TRBJ2-3|TRBD1
CASSYWDSSTDTQYF
TGTGCCAGCAGTTACTGGGACAGTAGCACAGATACGCAGTATTTT
>TRBV4-1|.|TRBJ2-3|TRBD2
CASSQGLAGGDTQYF
TGCGCCAGCAGCCAAGGACTAGCGGGAGGAGATACGCAGTATTTT
>TRBV29-1|.|TRBJ2-5|.
CSVDAVGETQYF
TGCAGCGTTGACGCCGTGGGAGAGACCCAGTACTTC